Each of the 5 T cell receptor beta chains below was sequenced from the same sample in a study of neoadjuvant anti-PD-1 for oral cavity cancer. Sequenced by immunoSEQ multiplex PCR; TCRdb stores in-frame clones only, minus some. The sample has about 72,000 clones; around 82% are singletons. This specimen was PBMCs, taken before nivolumab (anti-PD-1) treatment. These receptors were obtained from a person aged 40 to 85 with oral cavity squamous cell carcinoma.

The rearrangement links TRBV10-1 to TRBJ2-7; the D gene could be TRBD1 or TRBD2 (5 bases each). Germline V gene lookup returns CDR1 WNHNN and CDR2 SYGVQD (reference sequence). The V gene lost 6 bases and the J gene lost 13 bases, with 22 bases spanning the gap. This CDR3 is built from 13 residues. CDR3 nucleotide sequence: TGCGCCAGCAGCGACCAGGGTGGGGGTGGCTTTTACTTC. Protein product: CASSDQGGGGFYF.

The V call is TRBV5-1, the J call TRBJ2-1; 10 positions match TRBD1. The germline gives CDR1 SGHRS, CDR2 YFSETQ. J gave up 5 bases and V 3 bases, and 11 bases lay outside the gene matches. The CDR3 covers 17 residues. The CDR3 reads CASSSQPGTGANNEQFF. The DNA for the CDR3 is TGCGCCAGCAGCTCCCAGCCCGGGACAGGGGCTAACAATGAGCAGTTCTTC.

This sequence joins TRBV9 and TRBJ2-1, with TRBD2 matching over 11 bases. The V gene's germline CDR1 is SGDLS and CDR2 YYNGEE. The CDR3 runs 14 residues. With V trimmed by 3 bases and J by 6 bases, 2 bases remained unmatched. CDR3: CASSETSGTNEQFF. For the CDR3, the DNA is TGTGCCAGCAGCGAGACTAGCGGGACCAATGAGCAGTTCTTC.

V and J are TRBV5-1 and TRBJ1-2, with no clear D. The V gene's germline CDR1 is SGHRS and CDR2 YFSETQ. The V end lost 0 bases, the J end lost 9 bases, and 12 bases lay between the germline ends. This CDR3 contains 13 residues. CDR3: CASSLEVTGSYTF. The CDR3 DNA reads TGCGCCAGCAGCTTGGAGGTGACGGGTAGCTACACCTTC. Variable domain in full (rest from reference TRBV5-1 and TRBJ1-2): KAGVTQTPRYLIKTRGQQVTLSCSPISGHRSVSWYQQTPGQGLQFLFEYFSETQRNKGNFPGRFSGRQFSNSRSEMNVSTLELGDSALYLCASSLEVTGSYTFGSGTRLTVV.

The chain joins TRBV6-5 to TRBJ2-5, with a possible D match to TRBD1 (5 bases). This CDR3 has 16 residues. Trimming took off 0 bases at V and 1 base at J, with 12 bases between the two ends. Germline CDR1 is MNHEY and CDR2 is SVGAGI. The CDR3 is CASSYSGVIVQETQYF. CDR3 bases: TGTGCCAGCAGTTACTCAGGGGTAATAGTCCAAGAGACCCAGTACTTC.